This T cell receptor (beta chain) was found in a study of blood T cells in healthy people across ages. In germline, CDR1 is SGDLS, CDR2 YYNGEE. The CDR3 is made up of 12 amino acids. This clonotype was counted between two and nine times. The target antigen is unknown. Points from the study as a whole: Estimates of diversity drawn from one million T cells were considered underestimates. Getting older went along with TCR beta diversity per million T cells dropping roughly linearly. In these data, TCR beta diversity tracked strongly with naive T cell percentage.

The second PCR ran about 6 to 11 cycles with a sample-barcoded 5' primer and J-beta primers. TCRdb reprocessed the 5' RACE reads with MiXCR, giving one entry per CDR3 protein. Seen here are more than 1,000,000 distinct CDR3 sequences, about 23% observed once, and the top ten hold about 0.8%. The same sample was also studied in work on T cells of mothers and their children.

The sequence was collected from a girl aged 2 to 10 in good health. The chain couples TRBV9 to TRBJ2-5; no definite D call. With the DNA end fitting TRBJ2-7 better, the J assignment may be wrong. The sample comprised blood. CDR3 region: CASSVYLREQYF. The CDR3 DNA reads TGTGCCAGCAGCGTTTACCTTCGCGAGCAGTACTTC.